The 4 T cell receptor beta chains listed next were all sequenced from one sample in a study of identical twins. TCRdb reanalysed the 5' RACE reads using MiXCR and keeps one entry per CDR3 protein. The table shows 200,000 to 250,000 distinct CDR3 sequences, with about 7% occurring only once. These data also formed part of another study, on yellow fever vaccine responses in identical twins.

The specimen sequenced was memory (CD45RO+) T cells sorted from blood. These receptors were collected from a woman aged 18-30 years in good health.

The CDR3, as DNA: TGCAGTGCTAGAAAACAGACAGGAAACTATGGCTACACCTTC. Amino acid sequence: CSARKQTGNYGYTF. The J gene is TRBJ1-2, the V gene TRBV20-1; the D gene is possibly TRBD1 (6 bases). The CDR3 extends over 14 amino acids. The germline CDR1 and CDR2 sequences are DFQATT and SNEGSKA (reference sequence). V lost 2 bases, J lost 2 bases, and 12 bases lay in between.

The sample holds a few counts of this clonotype. The V and J genes are TRBV25-1 and TRBJ1-4; D perhaps matches TRBD1 (5 bases). Germline V lookup: CDR1 MGHDK, CDR2 SYGVNS. V was pared by 5 bases and J by 7 bases, with 14 bases between. The CDR3 length is 14 residues. The CDR3: CASSPPGDVEKLFF. CDR3 nucleotide sequence: TGTGCCAGCAGTCCCCCGGGGGACGTTGAAAAACTGTTTTTT. The full variable domain, rest sourced from reference TRBV25-1 and TRBJ1-4, is EADIYQTPRYLVIGTGKKITLECSQTMGHDKMYWYQQDPGMELHLIHYSYGVNSTEKGDLSSESTVSRIRTEHFPLTLESARPSHTSQYLCASSPPGDVEKLFFGSGTQLSVL.

The CDR3 nucleotides are TGTGCCATCGGACAGCCTGGGGGAGAGACCCAGTACTTC. It is translated as CAIGQPGGETQYF. This chain links TRBV10-3 with TRBJ2-5; tentatively, D is TRBD1 (6 bases). Germline values: CDR1 ENHRY, CDR2 SYGVKD. The CDR3 length is 13 residues. V shed 8 bases and J shed 4 bases, with 14 bases lying between them.

This clonotype was counted at least ten times. The chain has TRBV27 and TRBJ2-3; 12 nucleotides match TRBD2. The CDR3 is 17 residues long. Germline CDR1 reads MNHEY; CDR2 reads SMNVEV (reference sequence). The V and J ends lost 2 bases and 6 bases, in that order; junction bases with no gene match: 9. In nucleotides, the CDR3 is TGTGCCAGCAGTTTAATTTCTAGCGGGGGGGCCTGGGATACGCAGTATTTT. It yields the protein CASSLISSGGAWDTQYF.